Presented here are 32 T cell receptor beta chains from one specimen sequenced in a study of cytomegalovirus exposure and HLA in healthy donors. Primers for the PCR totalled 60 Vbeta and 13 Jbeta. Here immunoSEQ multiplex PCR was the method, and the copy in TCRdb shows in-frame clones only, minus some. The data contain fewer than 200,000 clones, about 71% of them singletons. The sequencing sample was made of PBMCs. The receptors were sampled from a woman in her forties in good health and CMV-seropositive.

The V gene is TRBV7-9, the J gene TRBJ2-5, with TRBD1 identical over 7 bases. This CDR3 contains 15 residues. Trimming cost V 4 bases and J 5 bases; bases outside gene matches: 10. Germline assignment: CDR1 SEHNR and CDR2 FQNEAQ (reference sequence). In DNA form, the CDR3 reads TGTGCCAGCAGCTCAGACCAGGGGGTTCGCGAGACCCAGTACTTC. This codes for CASSSDQGVRETQYF.

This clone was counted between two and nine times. For the CDR3, the DNA is TGTGCCAGCGGACGACAGGGGATAGAGACCCAGTACTTC. Protein product: CASGRQGIETQYF. The genes are TRBV2 and TRBJ2-5; 8 bases are a match to TRBD1. V trimming: 8 bases; J trimming: 4 bases; junction bases outside the gene matches: 6. From germline, CDR1 is SNHLY and CDR2 FYNNEI. This CDR3 region has 13 residues. Full variable domain (outside the CDR3, taken from reference TRBV2 and TRBJ2-5): EPEVTQTPSHQVTQMGQEVILRCVPISNHLYFYWYRQILGQKVEFLVSFYNNEISEKSEIFDDQFSVERPDGSNFTLKIRSTKLEDSAMYFCASGRQGIETQYFGPGTRLLVL.

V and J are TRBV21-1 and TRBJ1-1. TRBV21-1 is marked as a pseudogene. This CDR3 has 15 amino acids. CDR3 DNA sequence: TGTGCCAGCAGACACGAGGGAGGGTCGGTCACTGAAGCTTTCTTT. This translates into CASRHEGGSVTEAFF.

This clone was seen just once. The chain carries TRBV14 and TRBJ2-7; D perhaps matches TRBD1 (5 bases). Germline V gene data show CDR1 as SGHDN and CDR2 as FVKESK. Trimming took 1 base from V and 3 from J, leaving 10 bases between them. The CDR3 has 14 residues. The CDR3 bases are TGTGCCAGCAGCCAAGTGTACAGGAGCTACGAGCAGTACTTC. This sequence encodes CASSQVYRSYEQYF.

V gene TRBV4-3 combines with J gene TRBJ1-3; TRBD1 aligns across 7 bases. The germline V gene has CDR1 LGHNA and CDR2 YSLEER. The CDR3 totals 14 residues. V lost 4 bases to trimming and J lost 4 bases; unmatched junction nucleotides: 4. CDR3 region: CASSLGTAGNTIYF. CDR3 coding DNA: TGCGCCAGCAGCCTGGGGACAGCAGGAAACACCATATATTTT.

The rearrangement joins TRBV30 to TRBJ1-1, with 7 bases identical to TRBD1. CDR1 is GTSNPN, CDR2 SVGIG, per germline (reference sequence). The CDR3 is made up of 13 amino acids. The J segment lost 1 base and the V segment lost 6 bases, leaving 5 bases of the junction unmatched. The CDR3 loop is CACDRAGNTEAFF. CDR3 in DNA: TGTGCCTGTGACAGGGCCGGGAACACTGAAGCTTTCTTT.

The CDR3 DNA reads TGTGCCACCCACCAACTAGCGGGAGAGCCCTACTCTGGGGCCAACGTCCTGACTTTC. This sequence encodes CATHQLAGEPYSGANVLTF. The V gene is TRBV2, the J gene TRBJ2-6; 11 positions match TRBD2. The junction had 14 bases not matched to a gene; V was cut back by 10 bases and J by 0 bases. The germline V gene encodes CDR1 SNHLY and CDR2 FYNNEI. The CDR3 length is 19 residues.

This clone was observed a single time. For the CDR3, the DNA is TGCAGCGCCCGGACCACAGGGTTCGGCACTGAAGCTTTCTTT. Its protein product is CSARTTGFGTEAFF. The chain employs TRBV29-1 and TRBJ1-1, with D perhaps matching TRBD1 (6 bases). Germline CDR1 and CDR2: SQVTM and ANQGSEA. CDR3 size: 14 residues. V dropped 7 bases and J dropped 4 bases, with 19 bases sitting between them.

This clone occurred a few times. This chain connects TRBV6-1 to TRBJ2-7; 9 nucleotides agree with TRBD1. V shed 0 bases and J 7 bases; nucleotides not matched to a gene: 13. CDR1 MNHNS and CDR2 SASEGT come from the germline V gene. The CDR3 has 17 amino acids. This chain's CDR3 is CASSEARFEQGAREQYF. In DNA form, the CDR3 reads TGTGCCAGCAGTGAAGCGCGATTTGAACAGGGGGCGCGGGAGCAGTACTTC.

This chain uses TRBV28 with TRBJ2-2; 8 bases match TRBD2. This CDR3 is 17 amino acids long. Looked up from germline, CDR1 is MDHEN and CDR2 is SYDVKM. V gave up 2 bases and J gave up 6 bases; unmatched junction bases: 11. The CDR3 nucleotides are TGTGCCAGCAGTTTAAGCGCCGGACTAGCACAGGCCGGGGAGCTGTTTTTT. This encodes CASSLSAGLAQAGELFF.

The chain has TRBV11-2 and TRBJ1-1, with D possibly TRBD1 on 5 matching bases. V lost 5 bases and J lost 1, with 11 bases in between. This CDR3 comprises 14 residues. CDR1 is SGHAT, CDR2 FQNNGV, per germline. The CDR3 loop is CASSPLGGNTEAFF. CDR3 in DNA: TGTGCCAGCAGCCCGTTGGGGGGGAACACTGAAGCTTTCTTT.

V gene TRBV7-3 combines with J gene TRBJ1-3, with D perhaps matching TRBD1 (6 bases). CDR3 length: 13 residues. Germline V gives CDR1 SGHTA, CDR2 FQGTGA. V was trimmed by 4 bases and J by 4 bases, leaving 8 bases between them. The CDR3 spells CASSSGQGNTIYF. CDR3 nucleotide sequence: TGTGCCAGCAGCTCAGGACAGGGAAACACCATATATTTT.

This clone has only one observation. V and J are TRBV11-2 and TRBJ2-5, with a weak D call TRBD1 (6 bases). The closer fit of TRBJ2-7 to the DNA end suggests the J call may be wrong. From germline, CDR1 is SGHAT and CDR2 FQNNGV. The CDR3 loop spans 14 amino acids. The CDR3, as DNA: TGTGCCAGCAGCCTGACAGGAATTTCCTACGAGCAGTACTTC. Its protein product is CASSLTGISYEQYF.

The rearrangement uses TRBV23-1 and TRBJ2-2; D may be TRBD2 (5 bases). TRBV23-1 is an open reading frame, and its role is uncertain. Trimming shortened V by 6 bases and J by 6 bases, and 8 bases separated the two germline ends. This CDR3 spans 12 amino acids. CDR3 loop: CASRAGAGELFF. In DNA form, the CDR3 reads TGCGCCAGCAGAGCCGGGGCCGGGGAGCTGTTTTTT.

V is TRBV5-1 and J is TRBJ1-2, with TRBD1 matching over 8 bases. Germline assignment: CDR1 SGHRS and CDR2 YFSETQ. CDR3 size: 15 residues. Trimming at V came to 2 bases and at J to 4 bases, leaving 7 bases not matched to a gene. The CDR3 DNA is TGCGCCAGCAGCTTCTTGGCAGGGGGCACCTATGGCTACACCTTC. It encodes CASSFLAGGTYGYTF. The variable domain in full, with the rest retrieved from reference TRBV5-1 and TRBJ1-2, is KAGVTQTPRYLIKTRGQQVTLSCSPISGHRSVSWYQQTPGQGLQFLFEYFSETQRNKGNFPGRFSGRQFSNSRSEMNVSTLELGDSALYLCASSFLAGGTYGYTFGSGTRLTVV.

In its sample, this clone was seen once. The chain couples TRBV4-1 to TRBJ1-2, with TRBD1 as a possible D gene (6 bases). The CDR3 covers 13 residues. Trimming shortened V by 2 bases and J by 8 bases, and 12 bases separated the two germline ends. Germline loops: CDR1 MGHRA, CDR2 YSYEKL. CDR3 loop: CASSQSDSRGYTF. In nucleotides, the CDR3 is TGCGCCAGCAGCCAATCGGACAGTCGGGGCTACACCTTC.

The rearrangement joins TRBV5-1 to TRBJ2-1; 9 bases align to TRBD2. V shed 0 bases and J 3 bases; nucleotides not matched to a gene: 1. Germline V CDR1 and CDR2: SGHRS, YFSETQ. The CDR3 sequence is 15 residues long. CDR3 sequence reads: CASSLERGDYNEQFF. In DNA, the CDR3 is TGCGCCAGCAGCTTGGAGCGGGGGGACTACAATGAGCAGTTCTTC.

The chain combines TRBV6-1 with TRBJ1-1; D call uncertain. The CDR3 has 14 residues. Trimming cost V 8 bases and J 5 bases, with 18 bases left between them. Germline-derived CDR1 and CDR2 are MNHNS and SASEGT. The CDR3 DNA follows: TGTGCCAGCCTTCCTGGTCAACCGAGGACTGAAGCTTTCTTT. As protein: CASLPGQPRTEAFF.

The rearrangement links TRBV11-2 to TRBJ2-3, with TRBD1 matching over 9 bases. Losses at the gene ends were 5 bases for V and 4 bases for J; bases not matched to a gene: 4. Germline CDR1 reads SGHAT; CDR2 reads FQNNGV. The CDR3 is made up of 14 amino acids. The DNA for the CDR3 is TGTGCCAGCAGCGAACAGGGGGCTCCAGATACGCAGTATTTT. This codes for CASSEQGAPDTQYF.

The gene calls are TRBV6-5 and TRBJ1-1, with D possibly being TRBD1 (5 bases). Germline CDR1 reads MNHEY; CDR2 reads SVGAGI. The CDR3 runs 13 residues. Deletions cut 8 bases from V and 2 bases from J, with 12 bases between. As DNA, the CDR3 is TGTGCCAGCCGTAACCAGGGTAACACTGAAGCTTTCTTT. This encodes CASRNQGNTEAFF.

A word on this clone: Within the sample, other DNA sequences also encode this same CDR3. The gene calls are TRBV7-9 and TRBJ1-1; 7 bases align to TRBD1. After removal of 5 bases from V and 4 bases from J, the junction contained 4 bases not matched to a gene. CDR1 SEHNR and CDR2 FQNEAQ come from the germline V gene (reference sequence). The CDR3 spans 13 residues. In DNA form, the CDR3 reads TGTGCCAGCAGCCCGGACAGGATCACTGAAGCTTTCTTT. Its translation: CASSPDRITEAFF.

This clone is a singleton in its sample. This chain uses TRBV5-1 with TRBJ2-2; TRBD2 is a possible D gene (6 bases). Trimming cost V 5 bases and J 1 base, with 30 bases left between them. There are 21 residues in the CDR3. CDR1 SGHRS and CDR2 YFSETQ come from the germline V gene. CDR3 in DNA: TGCGCCAGCAGATTCGCGCGGGACGGACTAACTAGAGGAGTGAACACCGGGGAGCTGTTTTTT. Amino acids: CASRFARDGLTRGVNTGELFF.

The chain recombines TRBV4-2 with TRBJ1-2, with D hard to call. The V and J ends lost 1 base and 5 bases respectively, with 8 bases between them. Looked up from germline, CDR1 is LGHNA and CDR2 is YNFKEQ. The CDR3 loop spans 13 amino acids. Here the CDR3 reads CASSQGAEYGYTF. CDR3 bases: TGTGCCAGCAGCCAAGGGGCCGAGTATGGCTACACCTTC.

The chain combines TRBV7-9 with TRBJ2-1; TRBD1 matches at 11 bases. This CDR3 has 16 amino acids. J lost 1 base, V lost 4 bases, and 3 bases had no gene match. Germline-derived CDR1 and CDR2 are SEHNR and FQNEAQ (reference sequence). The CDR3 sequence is CASSSGTGGSYNEQFF. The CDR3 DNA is TGTGCCAGCAGCTCCGGGACAGGGGGGTCCTACAATGAGCAGTTCTTC.

DNA for the CDR3: TGTGCCAGCAGCATTGACAGGGGCGTCTATGGCTACACCTTC. This encodes CASSIDRGVYGYTF. The chain joins TRBV5-4 to TRBJ1-2; 8 bases are a match to TRBD1. Germline trimming cut 4 bases from V and 4 bases from J; bases unmatched to any gene: 6. Per germline, CDR1 SGHNT and CDR2 YYREEE (reference sequence). The CDR3 has 14 amino acids.

In nucleotides, the CDR3 is TGCGCCAGCAGCGGGTCTAGCGGGGGGGCCAGCGAGCAGTACTTC. It codes for CASSGSSGGASEQYF. This rearrangement joins TRBV5-1 to TRBJ2-7; 12 nucleotides match TRBD2. Germline CDR1 reads SGHRS; CDR2 reads YFSETQ. The CDR3 has 15 residues. V trimming: 4 bases; J trimming: 6 bases; junction bases outside the gene matches: 8. The variable domain in full, completed from reference TRBV5-1 and TRBJ2-7, reads KAGVTQTPRYLIKTRGQQVTLSCSPISGHRSVSWYQQTPGQGLQFLFEYFSETQRNKGNFPGRFSGRQFSNSRSEMNVSTLELGDSALYLCASSGSSGGASEQYFGPGTRLTVT.

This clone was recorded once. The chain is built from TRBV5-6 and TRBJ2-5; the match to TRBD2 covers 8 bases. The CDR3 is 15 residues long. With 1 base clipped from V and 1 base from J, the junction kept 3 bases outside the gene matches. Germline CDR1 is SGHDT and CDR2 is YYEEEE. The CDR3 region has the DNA TGTGCCAGCAGCTTGTACCTAGCGGGCCAAGAGACCCAGTACTTC. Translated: CASSLYLAGQETQYF.

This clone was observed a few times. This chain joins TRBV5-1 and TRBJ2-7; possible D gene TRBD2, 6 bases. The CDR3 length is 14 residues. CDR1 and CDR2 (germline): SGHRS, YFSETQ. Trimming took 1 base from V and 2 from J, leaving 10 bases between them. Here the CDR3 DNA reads TGCGCCAGCAGCTTGACGACTAGTACCTACGAGCAGTACTTC. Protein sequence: CASSLTTSTYEQYF.

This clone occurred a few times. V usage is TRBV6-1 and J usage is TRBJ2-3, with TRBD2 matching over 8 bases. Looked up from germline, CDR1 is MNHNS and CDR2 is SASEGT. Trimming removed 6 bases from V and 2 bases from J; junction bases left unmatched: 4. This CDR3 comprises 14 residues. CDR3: CASRTSATTDTQYF. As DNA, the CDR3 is TGTGCCAGCAGGACTAGCGCGACCACAGATACGCAGTATTTT.

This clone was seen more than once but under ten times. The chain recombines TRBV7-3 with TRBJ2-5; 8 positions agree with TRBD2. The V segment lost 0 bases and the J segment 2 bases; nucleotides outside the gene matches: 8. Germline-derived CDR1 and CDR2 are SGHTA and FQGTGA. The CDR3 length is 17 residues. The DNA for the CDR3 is TGTGCCAGCAGCTTAACTGGTGGCGGGGGGATTCAAGAGACCCAGTACTTC. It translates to CASSLTGGGGIQETQYF.

CDR3 loop: CASSLVGQGGPWGRYEQYF. CDR3 DNA: TGCGCCAGCAGCTTGGTGGGACAGGGGGGCCCTTGGGGCCGCTACGAGCAGTACTTC. This chain connects TRBV5-1 to TRBJ2-7, with 11 nucleotides matching TRBD1. The CDR3 is made up of 19 amino acids. Germline CDR1 SGHRS, CDR2 YFSETQ. J gave up 3 bases and V 0 bases, and 14 bases lay outside the gene matches.

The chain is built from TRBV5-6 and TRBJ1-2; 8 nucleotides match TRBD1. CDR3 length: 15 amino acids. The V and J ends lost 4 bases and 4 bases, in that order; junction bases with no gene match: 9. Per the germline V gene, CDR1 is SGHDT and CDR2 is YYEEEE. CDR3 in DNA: TGTGCCAGCAGCCCTCCGGGACAGGAGAGCTATGGCTACACCTTC. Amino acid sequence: CASSPPGQESYGYTF. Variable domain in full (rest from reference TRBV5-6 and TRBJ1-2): DAGVTQSPTHLIKTRGQQVTLRCSPKSGHDTVSWYQQALGQGPQFIFQYYEEEERQRGNFPDRFSGHQFPNYSSELNVNALLLGDSALYLCASSPPGQESYGYTFGSGTRLTVV.